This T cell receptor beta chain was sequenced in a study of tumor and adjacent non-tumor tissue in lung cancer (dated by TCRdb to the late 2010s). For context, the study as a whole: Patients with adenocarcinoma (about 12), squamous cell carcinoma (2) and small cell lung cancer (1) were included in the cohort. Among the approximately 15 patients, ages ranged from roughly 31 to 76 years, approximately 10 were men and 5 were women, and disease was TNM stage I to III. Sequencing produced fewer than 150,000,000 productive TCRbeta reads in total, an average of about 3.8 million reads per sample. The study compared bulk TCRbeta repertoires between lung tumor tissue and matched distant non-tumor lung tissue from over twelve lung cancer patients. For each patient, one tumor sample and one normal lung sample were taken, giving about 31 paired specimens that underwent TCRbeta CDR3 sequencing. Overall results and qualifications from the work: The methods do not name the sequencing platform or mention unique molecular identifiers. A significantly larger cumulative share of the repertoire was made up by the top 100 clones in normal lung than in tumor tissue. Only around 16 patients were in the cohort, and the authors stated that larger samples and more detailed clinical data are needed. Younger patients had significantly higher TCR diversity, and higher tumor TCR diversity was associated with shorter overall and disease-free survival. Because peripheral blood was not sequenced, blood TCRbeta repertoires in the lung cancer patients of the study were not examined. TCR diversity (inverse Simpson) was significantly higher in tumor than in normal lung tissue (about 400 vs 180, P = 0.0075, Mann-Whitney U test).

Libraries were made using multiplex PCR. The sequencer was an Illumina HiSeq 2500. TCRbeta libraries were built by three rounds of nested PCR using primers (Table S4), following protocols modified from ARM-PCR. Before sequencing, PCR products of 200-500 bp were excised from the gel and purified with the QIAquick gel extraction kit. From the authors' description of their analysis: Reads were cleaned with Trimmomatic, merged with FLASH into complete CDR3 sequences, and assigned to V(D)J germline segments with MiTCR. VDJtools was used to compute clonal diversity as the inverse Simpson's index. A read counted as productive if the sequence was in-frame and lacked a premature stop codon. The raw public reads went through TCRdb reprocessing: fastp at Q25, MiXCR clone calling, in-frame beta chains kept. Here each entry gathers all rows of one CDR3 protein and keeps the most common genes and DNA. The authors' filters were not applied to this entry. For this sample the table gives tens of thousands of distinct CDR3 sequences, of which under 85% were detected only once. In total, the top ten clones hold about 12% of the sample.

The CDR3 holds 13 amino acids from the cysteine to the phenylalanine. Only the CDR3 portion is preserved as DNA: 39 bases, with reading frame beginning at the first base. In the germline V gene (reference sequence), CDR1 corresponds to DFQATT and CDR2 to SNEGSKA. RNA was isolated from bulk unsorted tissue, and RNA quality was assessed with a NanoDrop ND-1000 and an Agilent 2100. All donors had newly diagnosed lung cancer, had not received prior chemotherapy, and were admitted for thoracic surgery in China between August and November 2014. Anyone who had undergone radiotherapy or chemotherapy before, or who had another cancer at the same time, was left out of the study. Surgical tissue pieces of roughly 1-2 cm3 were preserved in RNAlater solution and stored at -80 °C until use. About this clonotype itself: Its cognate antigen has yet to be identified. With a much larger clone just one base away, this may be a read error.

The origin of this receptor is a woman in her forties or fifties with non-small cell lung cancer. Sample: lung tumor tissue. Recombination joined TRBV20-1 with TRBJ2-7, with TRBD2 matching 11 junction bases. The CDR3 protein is CNATLAGGYEQYF. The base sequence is TGCAATGCTACATTAGCGGGAGGGTACGAGCAGTACTTC.